The TCR beta chain described here comes from a study of T cell repertoires in cytomegalovirus infection. TCRdb re-derived calls from the reads in MiXCR, one entry per CDR3 protein. This sample yields 640,000 or so distinct CDR3 sequences, of which 30% to 40% are seen a single time; 15% to 20% belongs to the top ten. Concerning this clonotype itself: Its antigen is not known. A much larger clone sits a single nucleotide away, making a read error possible.

The CDR3 length is 15 residues. With 4 bases removed from V and 9 bases from J, the gap between germline ends came to 20 bases. The V gene's germline CDR1 is LGHNA and CDR2 YSLEER. The sequencing used cultured PBMCs, collected from culture after CMV antigen stimulation. The chain combines TRBV4-3 with TRBJ2-3; D is ambiguous. This clonotype was obtained from a human donor in good health (CMV status not recorded). Some clones in this sample may be carry-over from other donors' samples. The CDR3 protein is CASSPGVRPGETQYF. In DNA, the CDR3 is TGCGCCAGCAGCCCCGGAGTCAGGCCAGGAGAAACGCAGTATTTT.